Shown below are 21 T cell receptor beta chains from a single sample sequenced in a study of blood T cell repertoires in COVID-19. Here immunoSEQ multiplex PCR was the method, and the copy in TCRdb shows in-frame clones only, minus some. The sample lists some 380,000 clones, approximately 86% seen once, with approximately 2.1% in the top ten. Input material: PBMCs or T cells enriched from blood (not recorded which). The receptors were sampled from a woman aged 40 to 55 with acute COVID-19.

The chain links TRBV6-1 to TRBJ2-3; 12 nucleotides line up with TRBD2. The CDR3 covers 17 residues. The V gene end was trimmed by 2 bases and the J gene end by 2 bases; junction bases not matched to a gene: 5. CDR1 and CDR2 (germline): MNHNS, SASEGT. The chain's CDR3 is CASSEKGLAGLTDTQYF. Here the CDR3 DNA reads TGTGCCAGCAGTGAAAAAGGACTAGCGGGGCTCACAGATACGCAGTATTTT.

The V and J genes are TRBV19 and TRBJ1-5; the D gene is possibly TRBD1 (6 bases). Germline assignment: CDR1 LNHDA and CDR2 SQIVND (reference sequence). V lost 6 bases to trimming and J lost 7 bases, with 13 bases between them. The CDR3 loop spans 13 amino acids. The CDR3 coding sequence is TGTGCCAGTAGGGAGGGGGGGGGACAGCCCCAGCATTTT. It encodes CASREGGGQPQHF.

The CDR3 here is CASSLRENTEAFF. The CDR3 DNA is TGCGCCAGCAGCTTACGGGAGAACACTGAAGCTTTCTTT. The V gene is TRBV5-1, the J gene TRBJ1-1; D is uncertain. Germline V gives CDR1 SGHRS, CDR2 YFSETQ. V was clipped by 2 bases and J by 1 base, with 6 bases between them. CDR3 length: 13 residues.

This chain joins TRBV15 and TRBJ1-2; tentative D call: TRBD1 (5 bases). This CDR3 has 15 amino acids. Trimming removed 1 base at V and 4 bases at J, with 13 bases between. Germline assignment: CDR1 LNHNV and CDR2 YYDKDF (reference sequence). This CDR3 reads CATSRARGGVYGYTF. CDR3 sequence (DNA): TGTGCCACCAGCAGAGCCCGGGGGGGGGTCTATGGCTACACCTTC.

This rearrangement joins TRBV19 to TRBJ2-6, with D unclear. V lost 8 bases and J 3 bases, leaving 11 bases between the germline ends. The CDR3 sequence is 14 residues long. Germline values: CDR1 LNHDA, CDR2 SQIVND (reference sequence). The CDR3 DNA sequence: TGTGCCAGTCTTATGCGCGGTGGGGCCAACGTCCTGACTTTC. Translation: CASLMRGGANVLTF.

The chain carries TRBV7-9 and TRBJ2-2; 8 nucleotides align to TRBD2. The CDR3 has 14 residues. The V gene end was trimmed by 8 bases and the J gene end by 7 bases; junction bases not matched to a gene: 9. Germline CDR1 is SEHNR and CDR2 is FQNEAQ (reference sequence). This chain's CDR3 is CASVGGGRGGELFF. DNA of the CDR3: TGTGCCAGCGTCGGCGGGGGGCGTGGCGGGGAGCTGTTTTTT.

This sequence joins TRBV18 and TRBJ1-1; perhaps TRBD1 as D (5 bases). The CDR3 covers 13 residues. The germline V and J ends were trimmed by 4 bases and 8 bases, with 14 bases remaining between them. Germline V CDR1 and CDR2: KGHSH, LQKENI. Written as DNA, the CDR3 is TGTGCCAGCTCACTGGACATTTTAGTGGAAGCTTTCTTT. Translated, it gives CASSLDILVEAFF.

This rearrangement joins TRBV12-5 to TRBJ1-6, with D maybe TRBD1 (6 bases). The V gene lost 6 bases and the J gene lost 13 bases, with 16 bases spanning the gap. Germline V CDR1 and CDR2: LGHNT, FRNRAP. The CDR3 covers 13 residues. CDR3 coding DNA: TGTGCTAGTGGGCCCCCCGGGGGGCGTCCCCTCCACTTT. It is translated as CASGPPGGRPLHF.

The rearrangement joins TRBV6-5 to TRBJ1-2, with D uncertain. Germline-derived CDR1 and CDR2 are MNHEY and SVGAGI. V was trimmed by 3 bases and J by 2 bases, leaving 16 bases between them. This CDR3 is 16 amino acids long. In nucleotides, the CDR3 is TGTGCCAGCAGTTATAGTTTGGGCATCAGCAACTATGGCTACACCTTC. Its protein is CASSYSLGISNYGYTF.

The rearrangement joins TRBV5-6 to TRBJ2-7, with 9 bases identical to TRBD1. V dropped 6 bases and J dropped 0; count of bases not matched to a gene: 10. Per the germline V gene, CDR1 is SGHDT and CDR2 is YYEEEE. CDR3 length: 16 amino acids. The CDR3 protein is CASTILTTGGSYEQYF. CDR3 coding DNA: TGTGCCAGCACCATCCTAACGACAGGGGGCTCCTACGAGCAGTACTTC.

This chain joins TRBV3-1 (or the pseudogene TRBV3-2) and TRBJ2-1; 7 bases are shared with TRBD1. Looked up from germline, CDR1 is LGHDT and CDR2 is YNNKEL (reference sequence). CDR3 size: 18 residues. With 4 bases clipped from V and 0 bases from J, the junction kept 12 bases outside the gene matches. This CDR3 reads CASSRRQGTSSSYNEQFF. The CDR3 region has the DNA TGTGCCAGCAGCCGTCGACAGGGAACTTCTAGCTCCTACAATGAGCAGTTCTTC.

The rearrangement joins TRBV6-1 to TRBJ1-5; TRBD1 is a possible D gene (6 bases). Germline-derived CDR1 and CDR2 are MNHNS and SASEGT. V was shortened by 1 base and J by 2 bases, with 12 bases between the two germline ends. The CDR3 spans 16 residues. CDR3 sequence: CASSEVAGGGNQPQHF. As DNA, the CDR3 is TGTGCCAGCAGTGAAGTCGCTGGGGGCGGCAATCAGCCCCAGCATTTT.

The chain joins TRBV2 to TRBJ1-5; the D is unclear. The CDR3 is 15 amino acids. CDR1 SNHLY and CDR2 FYNNEI come from the germline V gene. Trimming removed 3 bases from V and 7 bases from J, with 16 bases in between. The DNA of the CDR3 is TGTGCCAGCAGTGAGAGGACTAACCCCCACCAGCCCCAGCATTTT. Translation: CASSERTNPHQPQHF.

The chain employs TRBV27 and TRBJ2-7, with a weak D call TRBD2 (5 bases). Deletions cut 2 bases from V and 6 bases from J, with 8 bases between. The CDR3 has 12 residues. Germline V gene sequence: CDR1 MNHEY, CDR2 SMNVEV (reference sequence). In DNA, the CDR3 is TGTGCCAGCAGTTTAATGGGGAGCGAGCAGTACTTC. Translation: CASSLMGSEQYF.

The rearrangement joins TRBV11-2 to TRBJ2-7; 7 bases match TRBD1. CDR1 is SGHAT, CDR2 FQNNGV, per germline. There are 15 residues in the CDR3. V dropped 6 bases and J dropped 4; count of bases not matched to a gene: 12. CDR3 bases: TGTGCCAGCAGGTCCCCGGGACAGAGGTTTTACGAGCAGTACTTC. Translation gives CASRSPGQRFYEQYF.

The DNA for the CDR3 is TGTGCCAGCAGCTTCCTAGCGGCCAGCTCCTACAATGAGCAGTTCTTC. It codes for CASSFLAASSYNEQFF. V and J are TRBV7-6 and TRBJ2-1; 7 nucleotides align to TRBD2. Trimming took 3 bases from V and 0 from J; bases not matched to a gene: 5. Germline CDR1 and CDR2: SGHVS and FNYEAQ. The CDR3 is 16 residues long.

The V call is TRBV7-2, the J call TRBJ2-7; 12 nucleotides match TRBD2. Germline V gene lookup returns CDR1 SGHTA and CDR2 FQGNSA. Trimming cost V 5 bases and J 11 bases; bases outside gene matches: 7. The CDR3 is made up of 13 amino acids. CDR3 residues: CASSPRTSGVEYF. CDR3 nucleotide sequence: TGTGCCAGCAGCCCCAGGACTAGCGGGGTGGAGTACTTC. The variable domain in full, with the rest retrieved from reference TRBV7-2 and TRBJ2-7, is GAGVSQSPSNKVTEKGKDVELRCDPISGHTALYWYRQSLGQGLEFLIYFQGNSAPDKSGLPSDRFSAERTGGSVSTLTIQRTQQEDSAVYLCASSPRTSGVEYFGPGTRLTVT.

The genes are TRBV7-8 and TRBJ2-6; tentatively, D is TRBD1 (5 bases). CDR1 and CDR2 (germline): SGHVS, FQNEAQ. This CDR3 is 15 amino acids long. Trimming cost V 6 bases and J 2 bases, with 11 bases left between them. Here the CDR3 reads CASSIKGTGANVLTF. CDR3 DNA: TGTGCCAGCAGTATTAAGGGGACTGGGGCCAACGTCCTGACTTTC.

This chain uses TRBV2 with TRBJ1-3; no clear D. Per germline, CDR1 SNHLY and CDR2 FYNNEI. Trimming removed 4 bases at V and 0 bases at J, with 10 bases between. The CDR3 consists of 15 residues. CDR3 in amino acids: CASSVPGPSGNTIYF. DNA of the CDR3: TGTGCCAGCAGTGTTCCAGGCCCCTCTGGAAACACCATATATTTT.

This clone has a single count. The CDR3, as DNA: TGTGCCTGGAGTGCCACAGGGGCTCAGCCCCAGCATTTT. Amino acids: CAWSATGAQPQHF. The chain employs TRBV30 and TRBJ1-5; 7 bases align to TRBD1. CDR1 and CDR2 from the germline V gene are GTSNPN and SVGIG (reference sequence). This CDR3 region has 13 residues. Losses at the gene ends were 1 base for V and 6 bases for J; bases not matched to a gene: 3.

This chain links TRBV4-1 with TRBJ1-2; D is undetermined. Germline assignment: CDR1 MGHRA and CDR2 YSYEKL. The CDR3 runs to 15 residues. The ends were cut back, 1 base at V and 4 bases at J, with 13 bases in the middle. This chain's CDR3 is CASSQAPRTFYGYTF. The CDR3 DNA reads TGCGCCAGCAGCCAAGCCCCCAGGACTTTCTATGGCTACACCTTC.